Listed below are T cell receptor beta chains from one sample, sequenced in a study of T cell repertoires in cytomegalovirus infection. Via MiXCR, TCRdb re-called the reads, giving one row per CDR3 protein. The data contain tens of thousands of distinct CDR3 sequences, roughly 3.6% of them seen just once; the ten biggest clones take up less than 5%. The sample consisted of PBMCs. These receptor sequences come from a human donor in good health (CMV status not recorded). Some clones in this sample may be carry-over from other donors' samples. CDR3s include the opening cysteine and the closing phenylalanine or tryptophan. The order of the fields is J gene, D gene, V gene, clone size, CDR3 DNA, CDR3 protein. A D gene is named only where the DNA matches it firmly. Clone size is given as once, few or many counts, or a class when the clone is expanded.

>TRBJ2-7|.|TRBV28|many
TGTGCCAGCAGTTTACGACCAGGGTTCACCCTACTCTACGAGCAGTACTTC
CASSLRPGFTLLYEQYF
>TRBJ1-2|.|TRBV20-1|many
TGCAGTGCTAGCCTTGGGGTCAGAGACAGAAATGGCTACACCTTC
CSASLGVRDRNGYTF
>TRBJ2-5|.|TRBV7-7|many
TGTGCTAGCAGTCCGCTAGAGACCCAGTACTTC
CASSPLETQYF
>TRBJ2-3|.|TRBV6-2/TRBV6-3|many
TGTGCCAGCAGTGTCACAGATACGCAGTATTTT
CASSVTDTQYF
>TRBJ2-1|TRBD1|TRBV6-2/TRBV6-3|many
TGTGCCAGCAGAATTCTCCAGGACAGGGTGGAGCAGTTCTTC
CASRILQDRVEQFF
>TRBJ1-1|TRBD1|TRBV20-1|many
TGCAGTGCTGACAGGGAGAGCGGTAGCACTGAAGCTTTCTTT
CSADRESGSTEAFF
>TRBJ2-2|TRBD1|TRBV20-1|many
TGCAGTGCCCGACAGGGGGGGTACGCCGGGGAGCTGTTTTTT
CSARQGGYAGELFF
>TRBJ1-1|TRBD1|TRBV7-6|many
TGTGCCAGCAGCTTGGCAGACAGGGCTTATGGTGAAGCTTTCTTT
CASSLADRAYGEAFF
>TRBJ2-3|TRBD2|TRBV2|many
TGTGCCAGCAGAAGACTAGCGGGGTCCGGTGATACGCAGTATTTT
CASRRLAGSGDTQYF
>TRBJ2-1|TRBD2|TRBV7-8|many
TGTGCCAGCAGCCTATATGATTGGACTAGCAATGAGCAGTTCTTC
CASSLYDWTSNEQFF
>TRBJ2-1|TRBD1|TRBV7-2|many
TGTGCCAGCAGAGAGAGACAGGGGGCCCCCAATGAGCAGTTCTTC
CASRERQGAPNEQFF
>TRBJ1-2|.|TRBV6-6|many
TGTGCCAGCAGTTACTCGGGAGGGGATGGCTACACCTTC
CASSYSGGDGYTF
>TRBJ1-1|.|TRBV5-1|many
TGCGCCAGCAGCTTGGCGTTTATGAACACTGAAGCTTTCTTT
CASSLAFMNTEAFF
>TRBJ1-2|TRBD1|TRBV6-6|many
TGTGCCAGCAGACCCCCTAAGGACAGGAACTATGGCTACACCTTC
CASRPPKDRNYGYTF
>TRBJ1-6|.|TRBV7-6|many
TGTGCCAGCAGCCACATGGCGGACAATTCACCCCTCCACTTT
CASSHMADNSPLHF
>TRBJ2-7|.|TRBV7-2|many
TGTGCCAGCAGCTTAGATCCTCAGTCCTCCTACGAGCAGTACTTC
CASSLDPQSSYEQYF
>TRBJ2-7|TRBD1|TRBV7-2|many
TGTGCCAGCAGCCTCTGGGACAGTTACGAGCAGTACTTC
CASSLWDSYEQYF
>TRBJ1-2|TRBD1|TRBV6-1|many
TGTGCCAGCAGTAAAGGACAGGGTTGGGACTACTATGGCTACACCTTC
CASSKGQGWDYYGYTF
>TRBJ1-2|.|TRBV20-1|many
TGCAGTGCCGCCGTTCCGGGGCTCTATGGCTACACCTTC
CSAAVPGLYGYTF
>TRBJ1-1|TRBD1|TRBV7-6|many
TGTGCCAGCAGCTTAACCCTAACCGACAGGGGGCTCGGCACTGAAGCTTTCTTT
CASSLTLTDRGLGTEAFF
>TRBJ2-3|TRBD2|TRBV4-3|many
TGCGCCAGCAGCCAAGATCTAGCGGGGGGGCCAGATACGCAGTATTTT
CASSQDLAGGPDTQYF
>TRBJ1-5|.|TRBV24-1|many
TGTGCCACCAGTGGTTCAGGGGATCAGCCCCAGCATTTT
CATSGSGDQPQHF
>TRBJ2-3|.|TRBV12-3/TRBV12-4|many
TGTGCCAGCGGGGCACACGACACCCCAGATACGCAGTATTTT
CASGAHDTPDTQYF
>TRBJ2-5|.|TRBV7-9|medium-sized
TGTGCCAGCAGCCTTCGGGAGACTGCAGAGACCCAGTACTTC
CASSLRETAETQYF
>TRBJ1-2|.|TRBV4-3|many
TGCGCCAGCAGCCAAGAAACAGGGTACTATGGCTACACCTTC
CASSQETGYYGYTF